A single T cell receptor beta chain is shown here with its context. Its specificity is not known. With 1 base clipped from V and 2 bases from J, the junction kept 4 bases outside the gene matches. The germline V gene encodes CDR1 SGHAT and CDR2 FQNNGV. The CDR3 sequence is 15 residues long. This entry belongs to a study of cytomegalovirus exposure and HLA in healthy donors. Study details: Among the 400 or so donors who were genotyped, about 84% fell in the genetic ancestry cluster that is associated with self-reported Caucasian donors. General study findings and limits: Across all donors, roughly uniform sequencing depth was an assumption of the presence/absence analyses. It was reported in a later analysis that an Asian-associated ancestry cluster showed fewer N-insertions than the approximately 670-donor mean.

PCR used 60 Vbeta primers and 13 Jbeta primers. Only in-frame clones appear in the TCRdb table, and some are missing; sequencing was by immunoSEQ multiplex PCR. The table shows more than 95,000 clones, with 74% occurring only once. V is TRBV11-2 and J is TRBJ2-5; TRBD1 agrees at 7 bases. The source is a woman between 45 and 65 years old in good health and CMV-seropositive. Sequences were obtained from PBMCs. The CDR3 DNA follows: TGTGCCAGCAGCTTAGCGGGACAGATGCAAGAGACCCAGTACTTC. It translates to CASSLAGQMQETQYF.